This TCR beta chain came from a study of shared clonotypes between healthy human individuals. Generated by immunoSEQ multiplex PCR, the TCRdb table keeps only in-frame clones and is missing some. Among around 690,000 clones listed, 90% were seen once. The germline V gene has CDR1 SEHNR and CDR2 FQNEAQ (reference sequence). The CDR3 has 18 residues. Trimming took 5 bases from V and 4 from J; bases not matched to a gene: 18. The sequence came from a man aged 18 to 35 in good health. Some clones in this sample may be carry-over from other donors' samples. Sequencing was performed on memory CD8+ T cells from PBMCs. Described subset: CD45RO+ cells pooled with CCR7-negative TemRA cells. This chain joins TRBV7-9 and TRBJ2-7; 9 nucleotides align to TRBD2. CDR3 residues: CASSPWAVAGVFLYEQYF. The CDR3 DNA is TGTGCCAGCAGCCCTTGGGCGGTAGCGGGAGTCTTTCTTTACGAGCAGTACTTC.